This T cell receptor (beta chain) is from a study of radiotherapy plus CTLA-4 blockade in lung cancer. General study results and limits: Researchers report tumor-derived TCR clones expanding in blood after radiotherapy plus ipilimumab.

On this clone itself: What it recognizes is unknown.

Germline V gene sequence: CDR1 SEHNR, CDR2 FQNEAQ (reference sequence). This CDR3 contains 15 residues. Between the trimmed V and J ends, which lost 5 bases and 0 bases, there was a span of 13 bases. Measured with immunoSEQ multiplex PCR; TCRdb has only the in-frame clones, and not every one. The repertoire consists of about 98,000 clones, with roughly 80% occurring once and the leading ten covering around 3.5%. The TCR sequence derives from a human donor with non-small cell lung cancer who had a partial response to radiotherapy plus ipilimumab. Sequences were derived from peripheral blood, sampled from a patient treated with radiotherapy plus ipilimumab. The V gene is TRBV7-9, the J gene TRBJ1-2; D is uncertain. CDR3: CASSAGSLPNYGYTF. The CDR3, as DNA: TGTGCCAGCAGCGCCGGGTCTCTCCCTAACTATGGCTACACCTTC. The whole variable domain, remainder taken from reference TRBV7-9 and TRBJ1-2, is DTGVSQNPRHKITKRGQNVTFRCDPISEHNRLYWYRQTLGQGPEFLTYFQNEAQLEKSRLLSDRFSAERPKGSFSTLEIQRTEQGDSAMYLCASSAGSLPNYGYTFGSGTRLTVV.